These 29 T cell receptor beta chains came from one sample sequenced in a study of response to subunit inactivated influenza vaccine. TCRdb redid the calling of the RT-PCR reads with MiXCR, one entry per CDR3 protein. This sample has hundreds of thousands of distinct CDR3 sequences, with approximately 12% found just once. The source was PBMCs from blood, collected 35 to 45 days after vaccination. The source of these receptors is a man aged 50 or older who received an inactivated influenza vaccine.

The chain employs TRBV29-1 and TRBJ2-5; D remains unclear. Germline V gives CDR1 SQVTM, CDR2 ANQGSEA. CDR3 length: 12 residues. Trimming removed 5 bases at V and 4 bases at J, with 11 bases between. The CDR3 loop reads CSVPLWGETQYF. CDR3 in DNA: TGCAGCGTTCCACTATGGGGAGAGACCCAGTACTTC.

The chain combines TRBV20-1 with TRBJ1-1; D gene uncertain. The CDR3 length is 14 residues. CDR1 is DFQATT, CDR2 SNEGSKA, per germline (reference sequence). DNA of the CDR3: TGCTCCAAGGAAGGGATCCCCAGAAACACTGAAGCTTTCTTT. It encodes CSKEGIPRNTEAFF.

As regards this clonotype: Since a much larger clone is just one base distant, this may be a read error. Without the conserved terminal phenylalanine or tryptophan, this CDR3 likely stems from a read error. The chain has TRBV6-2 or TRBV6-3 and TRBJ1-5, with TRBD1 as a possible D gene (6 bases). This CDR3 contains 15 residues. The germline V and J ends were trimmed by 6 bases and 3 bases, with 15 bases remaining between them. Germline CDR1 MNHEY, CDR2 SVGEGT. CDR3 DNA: TGTGCCAGCAGGCCCGGACAGATTTACAATCAGCCCCAGCATTCT. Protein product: CASRPGQIYNQPQHS.

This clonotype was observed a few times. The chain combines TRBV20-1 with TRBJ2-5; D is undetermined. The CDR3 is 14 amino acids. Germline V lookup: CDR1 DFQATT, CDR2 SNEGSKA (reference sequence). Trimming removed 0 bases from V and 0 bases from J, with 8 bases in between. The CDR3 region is CSARERMYQETQYF. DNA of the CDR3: TGCAGTGCTAGAGAACGGATGTACCAAGAGACCCAGTACTTC.

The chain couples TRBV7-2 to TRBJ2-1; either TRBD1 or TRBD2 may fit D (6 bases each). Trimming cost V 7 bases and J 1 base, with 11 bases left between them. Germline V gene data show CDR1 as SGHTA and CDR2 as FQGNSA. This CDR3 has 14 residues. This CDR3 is CASTKGGSYNEQFF. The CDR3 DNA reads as TGTGCCAGCACGAAAGGGGGGTCCTACAATGAGCAGTTCTTC.

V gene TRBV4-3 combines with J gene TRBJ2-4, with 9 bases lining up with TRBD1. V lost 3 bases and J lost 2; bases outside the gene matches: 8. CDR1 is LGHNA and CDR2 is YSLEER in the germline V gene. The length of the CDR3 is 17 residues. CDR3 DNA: TGCGCCAGCAGCCAGGCCGGGACAGGGATAACCAAAAACATTCAGTACTTC. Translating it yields CASSQAGTGITKNIQYF.

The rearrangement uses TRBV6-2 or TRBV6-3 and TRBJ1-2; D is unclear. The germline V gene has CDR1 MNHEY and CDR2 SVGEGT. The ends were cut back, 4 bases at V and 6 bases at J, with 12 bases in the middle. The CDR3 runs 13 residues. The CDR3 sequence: CASSWASGNGYTF. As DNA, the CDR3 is TGTGCCAGCAGTTGGGCGTCGGGTAATGGCTACACCTTC.

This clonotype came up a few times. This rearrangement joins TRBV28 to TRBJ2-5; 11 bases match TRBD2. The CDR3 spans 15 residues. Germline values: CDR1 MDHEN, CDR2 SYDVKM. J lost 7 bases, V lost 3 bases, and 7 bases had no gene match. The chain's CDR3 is CASSFLAGGSGTQYF. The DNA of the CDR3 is TGTGCCAGCAGTTTCCTAGCGGGAGGTTCTGGGACCCAGTACTTC.

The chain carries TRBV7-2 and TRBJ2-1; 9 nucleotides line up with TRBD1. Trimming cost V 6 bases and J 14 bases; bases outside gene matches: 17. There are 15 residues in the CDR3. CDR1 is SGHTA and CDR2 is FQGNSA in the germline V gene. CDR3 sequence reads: CASRPTGQGRLGKFF. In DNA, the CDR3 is TGTGCCAGCAGGCCTACGGGACAGGGACGTCTTGGGAAGTTCTTC.

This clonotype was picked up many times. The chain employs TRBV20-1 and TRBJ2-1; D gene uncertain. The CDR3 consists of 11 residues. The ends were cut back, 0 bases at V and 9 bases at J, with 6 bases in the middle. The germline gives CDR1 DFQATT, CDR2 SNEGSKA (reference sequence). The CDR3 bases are TGCAGTGCTAGAGATTTGGCTGAGCAGTTCTTC. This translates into CSARDLAEQFF.

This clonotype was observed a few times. CDR3 amino acids: CASSFRLNYGYTF. The CDR3 DNA reads as TGTGCCAGCAGTTTTCGGTTGAACTATGGCTACACCTTC. The rearrangement links TRBV12-3 or TRBV12-4 to TRBJ1-2; D is undetermined. This CDR3 region has 13 residues. V lost 3 bases to trimming and J lost 2 bases, with 7 bases between them.

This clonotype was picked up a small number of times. The CDR3 sequence is CASSLRLPNEQFF. CDR3 DNA: TGTGCCAGCAGCTTACGTCTTCCTAATGAGCAGTTCTTC. The chain combines TRBV7-9 with TRBJ2-1; no reliable D call. CDR1 is SEHNR, CDR2 FQNEAQ, per germline (reference sequence). Trimming shortened V by 2 bases and J by 7 bases, and 9 bases separated the two germline ends. The CDR3 is 13 amino acids.

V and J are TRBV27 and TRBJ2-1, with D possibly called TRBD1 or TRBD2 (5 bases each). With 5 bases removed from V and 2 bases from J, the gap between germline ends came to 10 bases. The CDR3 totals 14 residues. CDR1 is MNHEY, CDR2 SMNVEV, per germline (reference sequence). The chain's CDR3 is CASSTGRAYNEQFF. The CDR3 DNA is TGTGCCAGCAGTACGGGACGGGCCTACAATGAGCAGTTCTTC.

CDR3 region: CSARDLQGAGTDTQYF. CDR3 nucleotide sequence: TGCAGTGCTAGAGATCTACAGGGGGCAGGGACAGATACGCAGTATTTT. The rearrangement links TRBV20-1 to TRBJ2-3, with TRBD1 matching over 9 bases. The ends lost 0 bases at V and 3 bases at J; junction bases unmatched: 7. CDR3 size: 16 residues. From germline, CDR1 is DFQATT and CDR2 SNEGSKA (reference sequence).

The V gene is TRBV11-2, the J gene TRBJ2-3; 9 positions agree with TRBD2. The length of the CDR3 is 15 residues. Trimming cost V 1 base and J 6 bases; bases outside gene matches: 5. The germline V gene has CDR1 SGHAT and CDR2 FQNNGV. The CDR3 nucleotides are TGTGCCAGCAGCTTAGGGGTAGCGGGAGTGGATACGCAGTATTTT. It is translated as CASSLGVAGVDTQYF.

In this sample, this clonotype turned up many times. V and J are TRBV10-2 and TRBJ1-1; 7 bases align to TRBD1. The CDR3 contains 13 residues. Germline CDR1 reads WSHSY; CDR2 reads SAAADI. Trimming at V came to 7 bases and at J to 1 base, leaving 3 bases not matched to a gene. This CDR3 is CASKWTGNTEAFF. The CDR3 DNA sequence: TGCGCCAGCAAATGGACAGGGAACACTGAAGCTTTCTTT.

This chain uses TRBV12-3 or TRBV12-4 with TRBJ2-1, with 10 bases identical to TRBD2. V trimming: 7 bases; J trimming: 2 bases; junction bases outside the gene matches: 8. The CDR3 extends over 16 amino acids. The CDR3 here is CASMASGGGTYNEQFF. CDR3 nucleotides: TGTGCCAGCATGGCTAGCGGGGGAGGGACCTACAATGAGCAGTTCTTC.

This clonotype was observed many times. The CDR3 region is CASSDVRETQYF. DNA for the CDR3: TGTGCCAGCTCAGATGTCCGGGAGACCCAGTACTTC. The chain has TRBV18 and TRBJ2-5; the D is unclear. This CDR3 has 12 amino acids. The germline gives CDR1 KGHSH, CDR2 LQKENI. The V end was cut by 5 bases, the J end by 5 bases, with 9 bases between.

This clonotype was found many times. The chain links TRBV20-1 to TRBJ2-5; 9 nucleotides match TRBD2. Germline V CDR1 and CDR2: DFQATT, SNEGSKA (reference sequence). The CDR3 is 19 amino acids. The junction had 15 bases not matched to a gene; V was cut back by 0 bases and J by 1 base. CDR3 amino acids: CSARDLPRRGGTSQETQYF. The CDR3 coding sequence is TGCAGTGCTAGAGATCTGCCCCGGCGGGGGGGGACTTCCCAAGAGACCCAGTACTTC.

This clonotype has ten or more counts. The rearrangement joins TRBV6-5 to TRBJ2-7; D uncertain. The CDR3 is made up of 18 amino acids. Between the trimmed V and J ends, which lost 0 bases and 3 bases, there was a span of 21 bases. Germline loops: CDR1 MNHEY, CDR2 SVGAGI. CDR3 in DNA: TGTGCCAGCAGTTACTCGTCCTATAGCCCCAGCCCGATCTACGAGCAGTACTTC. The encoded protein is CASSYSSYSPSPIYEQYF.

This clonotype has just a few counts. The CDR3: CASSVVSTLHF. In DNA form, the CDR3 reads TGTGCCAGCAGTGTGGTCAGTACCCTCCACTTT. The V call is TRBV2, the J call TRBJ1-6; D gene ambiguous. The CDR3 is 11 residues long. The germline CDR1 and CDR2 sequences are SNHLY and FYNNEI. V was clipped by 4 bases and J by 14 bases, with 9 bases between them.

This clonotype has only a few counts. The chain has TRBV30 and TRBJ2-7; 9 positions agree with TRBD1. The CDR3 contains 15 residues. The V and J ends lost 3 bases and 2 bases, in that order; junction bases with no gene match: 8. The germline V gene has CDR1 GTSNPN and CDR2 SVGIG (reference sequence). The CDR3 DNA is TGTGCCTGGAGGGAGGGACAGGGAATTACCTACGAGCAGTACTTC. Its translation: CAWREGQGITYEQYF.

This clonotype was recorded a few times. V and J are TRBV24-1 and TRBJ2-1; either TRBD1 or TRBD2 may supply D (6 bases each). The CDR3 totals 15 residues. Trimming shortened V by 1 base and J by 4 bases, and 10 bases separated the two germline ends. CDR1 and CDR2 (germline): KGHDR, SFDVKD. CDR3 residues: CATSDFGGGYNEQFF. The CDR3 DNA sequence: TGTGCCACCAGTGATTTCGGAGGGGGTTACAATGAGCAGTTCTTC.

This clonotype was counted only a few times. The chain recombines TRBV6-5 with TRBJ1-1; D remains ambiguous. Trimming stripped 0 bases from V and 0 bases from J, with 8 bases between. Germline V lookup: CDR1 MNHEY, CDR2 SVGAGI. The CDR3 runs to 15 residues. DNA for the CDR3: TGTGCCAGCAGTTACTCGATCGGAATGAACACTGAAGCTTTCTTT. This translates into CASSYSIGMNTEAFF.

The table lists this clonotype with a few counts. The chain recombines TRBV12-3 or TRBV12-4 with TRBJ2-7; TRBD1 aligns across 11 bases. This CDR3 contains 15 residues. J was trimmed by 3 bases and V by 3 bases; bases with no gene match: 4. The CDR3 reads CASSFLGQGVYEQYF. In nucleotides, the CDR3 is TGTGCCAGCAGTTTCTTGGGACAGGGGGTCTACGAGCAGTACTTC.

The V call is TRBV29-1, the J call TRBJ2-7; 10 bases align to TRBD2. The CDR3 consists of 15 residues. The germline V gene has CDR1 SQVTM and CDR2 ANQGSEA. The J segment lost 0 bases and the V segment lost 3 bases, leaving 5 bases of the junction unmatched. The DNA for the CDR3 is TGCAGCGTTGAGCTCCGGACTAGCGGCTCCTACGAGCAGTACTTC. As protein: CSVELRTSGSYEQYF.

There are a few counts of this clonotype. The CDR3 protein is CASNILGTGELFF. CDR3 in DNA: TGTGCCAGCAACATACTAGGCACCGGGGAGCTGTTTTTT. V gene TRBV3-1 combines with J gene TRBJ2-2; D might be TRBD2 (5 bases). Trimming stripped 7 bases from V and 4 bases from J, with 10 bases between. The CDR3 extends over 13 amino acids. Germline V gene lookup returns CDR1 LGHDT and CDR2 YNNKEL (reference sequence).

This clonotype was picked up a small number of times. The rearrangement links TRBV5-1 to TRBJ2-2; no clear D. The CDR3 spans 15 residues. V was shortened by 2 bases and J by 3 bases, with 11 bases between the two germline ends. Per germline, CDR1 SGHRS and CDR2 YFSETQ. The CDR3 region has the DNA TGCGCCAGCAGCTTTGGGCACAGAGACACCGGGGAGCTGTTTTTT. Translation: CASSFGHRDTGELFF.

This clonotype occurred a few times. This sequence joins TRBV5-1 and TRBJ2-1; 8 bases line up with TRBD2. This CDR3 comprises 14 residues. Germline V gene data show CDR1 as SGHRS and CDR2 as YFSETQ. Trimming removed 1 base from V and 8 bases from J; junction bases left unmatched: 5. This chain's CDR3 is CASSLSGGMDEQFF. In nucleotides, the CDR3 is TGCGCCAGCAGCTTGAGCGGGGGTATGGATGAGCAGTTCTTC.